This T cell receptor beta chain was identified during a study of T cells in Graves' hyperthyroidism and ophthalmopathy. From RNA transcripts, TCR beta CDR3 regions were amplified. The study used the HTBI primer set for a first-round RT-PCR of the TCR CDR3. From the multiplex PCR reads, TCRdb called clonotypes with MiXCR, one entry per CDR3 protein. This sample has about 640,000 distinct CDR3 sequences, with less than 25% found just once. The sample taken for sequencing was blood. The clonotype originates from a man aged 30 to 45 with Graves' ophthalmopathy.

This CDR3 is CASSLGEGQETQYF. Here the CDR3 DNA reads TGCGCCAGCAGCTTGGGAGAAGGACAAGAGACCCAGTACTTC. This chain uses TRBV5-1 with TRBJ2-5, with D unclear. Looked up from germline, CDR1 is SGHRS and CDR2 is YFSETQ. The germline V and J ends were trimmed by 0 bases and 2 bases, with 8 bases remaining between them. CDR3 length: 14 residues. The whole variable domain, remainder taken from reference TRBV5-1 and TRBJ2-5, is KAGVTQTPRYLIKTRGQQVTLSCSPISGHRSVSWYQQTPGQGLQFLFEYFSETQRNKGNFPGRFSGRQFSNSRSEMNVSTLELGDSALYLCASSLGEGQETQYFGPGTRLLVL.